A selection of T cell receptor beta chains follows, all from one sample in a study of beta chain features in type 1 diabetes. Method: immunoSEQ multiplex PCR; TCRdb's copy keeps in-frame clones and lacks some. The table records 250,000 to 350,000 clones, 14% of them present only once. The sample was central memory CD4+ T cells from blood. Receptors originate from a man younger than 45 in good health. Both conserved end residues are part of each CDR3. A D gene is named only where the DNA matches it firmly. Clone size, where shown, is once, few, many, or a class for clones that have expanded.

clone_size | d_call | j_call | v_call | cdr3_aa | cdr3_nt
few | NA | TRBJ1-6 | TRBV5-1 | CASSPGTGNSPLHF | TGCGCCAGCAGCCCCGGGACGGGTAATTCACCCCTCCACTTT
NA | TRBD1 | TRBJ1-5 | TRBV6-5 | CASDRELNSNQPQHF | TGTGCCAGCGACAGGGAGTTGAATAGCAATCAGCCCCAGCATTTT
few | NA | TRBJ2-1 | TRBV20-1 | CSARERSEQFF | TGCAGTGCTAGAGAGCGTAGTGAGCAGTTCTTC
NA | NA | TRBJ2-2 | TRBV6-5 | CASRRRSGELFF | TGTGCCAGCAGACGACGTTCCGGGGAGCTGTTTTTT
NA | TRBD1 | TRBJ2-7 | TRBV2 | CASSERGPGEQYF | TGTGCCAGCAGTGAAAGGGGGCCGGGGGAGCAGTACTTC
few | NA | TRBJ2-7 | TRBV7-2 | CASSQNLAYEQYF | TGTGCCAGCAGCCAAAACCTAGCGTACGAGCAGTACTTC
few | NA | TRBJ2-7 | TRBV11-2 | CASSPGAVPYEQYF | TGTGCCAGCAGCCCCGGAGCGGTACCCTACGAGCAGTACTTC
NA | NA | TRBJ1-1 | TRBV19 | CASSIGQAYPNTEAFF | TGTGCCAGTAGTATAGGACAGGCCTATCCGAACACTGAAGCTTTCTTT
few | TRBD1 | TRBJ2-1 | TRBV6-5 | CASRTDRVVYNEQFF | TGTGCCAGCAGAACGGACAGGGTTGTCTACAATGAGCAGTTCTTC
few | NA | TRBJ2-3 | TRBV5-6 | CASSLVNVRTTDTQYF | TGTGCCAGCAGCTTGGTCAACGTACGGACCACAGATACGCAGTATTTT
NA | NA | TRBJ2-7 | TRBV14 | CASSQPFYEQYF | TGTGCCAGCAGCCAACCATTCTACGAGCAGTACTTC
NA | TRBD1 | TRBJ2-2 | TRBV7-2 | CASSLGVGGDTGELFF | TGTGCCAGCAGCTTAGGAGTAGGGGGCGACACCGGGGAGCTGTTTTTT
NA | TRBD1 | TRBJ2-1 | TRBV19 | CASRQGKEQFF | TGTGCCAGTAGACAGGGGAAGGAGCAGTTCTTC
NA | NA | TRBJ1-5 | TRBV5-1 | CASSLGEGRGQPQHF | TGCGCCAGCAGCTTGGGGGAGGGCAGGGGACAGCCCCAGCATTTT
NA | NA | TRBJ1-1 | TRBV20-1 | CSASWGTEAFF | TGCAGTGCTAGTTGGGGAACTGAAGCTTTCTTT
few | NA | TRBJ1-2 | TRBV7-2 | CASSLGRGYGYTF | TGTGCCAGCAGCTTAGGAAGGGGCTATGGCTACACCTTC
few | NA | TRBJ2-3 | TRBV11-3 | CASSERLAADTQYF | TGTGCCAGCAGCGAACGGCTAGCCGCAGATACGCAGTATTTT
few | NA | TRBJ1-2 | TRBV5-6 | CASTFLEGFYGYTF | TGTGCCAGCACGTTTTTGGAGGGGTTCTATGGCTACACCTTC
NA | NA | TRBJ2-5 | TRBV4-3 | CASSQSPSGEPETQYF | TGCGCCAGCAGTCAAAGCCCTTCGGGGGAGCCAGAGACCCAGTACTTC